This T cell receptor (beta chain) was profiled in a study of T cells in Graves' hyperthyroidism and ophthalmopathy. Regions amplified from RNA transcripts were the TCR beta CDR3 regions. TCR CDR3 regions were first amplified by RT-PCR with HTBI primers. TCRdb itself ran the multiplex PCR reads through MiXCR, one entry per CDR3 protein. The profile shows more than 500,000 distinct CDR3 sequences, around 45% of them singletons. This clonotype was counted many times. V was pared by 1 base and J by 2 bases, with 8 bases between. This CDR3 region has 14 residues. CDR1 and CDR2 (germline): LGHNA, YNFKEQ. Input material: peripheral blood or thyroid tissue (not recorded which). V usage is TRBV4-2 and J usage is TRBJ1-2; D remains unclear. The TCR comes from an adult woman with Graves' disease, either hyperthyroidism or ophthalmopathy (not recorded which). The CDR3: CASSQVAENYGYTF. The CDR3 DNA is TGTGCCAGCAGCCAAGTCGCGGAAAACTATGGCTACACCTTC.